This section outlines one T cell receptor (beta chain) sequence together with its context. This record comes from a study of blood T cell repertoires in COVID-19. Study as a whole: COVID-19 samples collected from the United States, Italy and Spain covered acute and convalescent phases. T cells, B-cell-depleted T cells, or PBMCs supplied cDNA or gDNA.

Repertoires were generated with immunoSEQ multiplex PCR, while TCRdb's copy carries only in-frame clones and drops some. This table has roughly 250,000 clones, more than 90% appearing once. Patients from Seattle were sampled longitudinally, starting during active infection. This receptor was identified in a young adult with COVID-19, enrolled during active disease. Sequencing was performed on peripheral blood.

CDR3 nucleotide sequence: TGTGCCAGCAGTGGAGGGACAGGAATTAATGAAAAACTGTTTTTT. This sequence encodes CASSGGTGINEKLFF. The rearrangement uses TRBV2 and TRBJ1-4; 8 positions agree with TRBD1. Germline V CDR1 and CDR2: SNHLY, FYNNEI. The trim removed 4 bases at V and 4 bases at J, leaving 5 bases unmatched. The CDR3 is 15 amino acids.